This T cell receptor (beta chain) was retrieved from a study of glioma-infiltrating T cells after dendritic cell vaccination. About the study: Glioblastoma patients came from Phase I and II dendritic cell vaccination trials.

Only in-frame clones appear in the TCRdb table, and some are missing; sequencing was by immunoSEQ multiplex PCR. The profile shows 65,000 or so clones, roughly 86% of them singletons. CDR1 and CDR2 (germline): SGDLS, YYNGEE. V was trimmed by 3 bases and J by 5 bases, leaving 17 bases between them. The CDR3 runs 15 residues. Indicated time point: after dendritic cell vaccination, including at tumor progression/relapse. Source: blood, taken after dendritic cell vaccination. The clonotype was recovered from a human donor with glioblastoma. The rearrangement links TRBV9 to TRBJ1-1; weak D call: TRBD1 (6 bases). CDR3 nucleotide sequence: TGTGCCAGCAGCGGGCTGGGGGCAAGGGGAACTGAAGCTTTCTTT. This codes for CASSGLGARGTEAFF.